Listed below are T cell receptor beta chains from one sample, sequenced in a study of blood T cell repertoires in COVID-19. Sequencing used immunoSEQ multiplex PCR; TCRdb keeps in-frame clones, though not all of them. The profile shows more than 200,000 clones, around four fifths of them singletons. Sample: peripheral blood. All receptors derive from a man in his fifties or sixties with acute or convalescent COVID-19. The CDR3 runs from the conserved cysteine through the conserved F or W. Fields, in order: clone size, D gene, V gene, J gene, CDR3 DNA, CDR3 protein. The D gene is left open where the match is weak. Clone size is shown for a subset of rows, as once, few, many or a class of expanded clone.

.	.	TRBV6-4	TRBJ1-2	TGTGCCAGCAGACAAGCCAGAGCGCAGGGCGGCTATGGCTACACCTTC	CASRQARAQGGYGYTF
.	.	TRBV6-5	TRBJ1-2	TGTGCCAGCATCAAGCTAGGGAGTGGCGGCTACACCTTC	CASIKLGSGGYTF
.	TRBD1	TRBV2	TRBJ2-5	TGTGCCAGCAGTGGACAGGGACGGACCACCCAAGAGACCCAGTACTTC	CASSGQGRTTQETQYF
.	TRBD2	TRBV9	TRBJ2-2	TGTGCCAGCAGCCCCCGGGGACTAGCGGGGGGAACGAACACCGGGGAGCTGTTTTTT	CASSPRGLAGGTNTGELFF
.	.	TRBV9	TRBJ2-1	TGTGCCAGCACCAGGATCAGCTCCTACAATGAGCAGTTCTTC	CASTRISSYNEQFF
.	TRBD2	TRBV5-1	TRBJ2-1	TGCGCCAGCCGCCCTCGGACTAGCCCGAACAATGAGCAGTTCTTC	CASRPRTSPNNEQFF
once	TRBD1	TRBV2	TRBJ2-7	TGTGCCAGCAGTGCCCGGACAGGCCACGAGCAGTACTTC	CASSARTGHEQYF
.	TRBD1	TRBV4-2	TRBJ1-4	TGTGCCAGCAGCCAAGGGACCGGGAGCCGGGGGACAGTTAATGAAAAACTGTTTTTT	CASSQGTGSRGTVNEKLFF
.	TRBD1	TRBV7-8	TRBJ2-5	TGTGCCAGCAGCTTAGCACCAGGGGGAGAGACCCAGTACTTC	CASSLAPGGETQYF
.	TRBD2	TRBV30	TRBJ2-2	TGTGCCTGGAGTGTAGCGGGGTTTGCCGGGGAGCTGTTTTTT	CAWSVAGFAGELFF
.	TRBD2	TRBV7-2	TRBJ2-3	TGTGCCAGCAGCCATAGCGGGGTCATAAGCACAGATACGCAGTATTTT	CASSHSGVISTDTQYF
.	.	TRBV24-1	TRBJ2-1	TGTGCCACCAGTGATCCGGGTCGAAATGAGCAGTTCTTC	CATSDPGRNEQFF
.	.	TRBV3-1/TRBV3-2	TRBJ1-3	TGTGCCAGCAGCCAAGACAGTTCCTCTGGAAACACCATATATTTT	CASSQDSSSGNTIYF
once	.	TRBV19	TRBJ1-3	TGTGCCAGTAGTAGCGGGGGTACTGGAAACACCATATATTTT	CASSSGGTGNTIYF
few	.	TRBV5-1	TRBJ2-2	TGCGCCAGCAGCTTGGTAGGAGGGTCGGGCACCGGGGAGCTGTTTTTT	CASSLVGGSGTGELFF
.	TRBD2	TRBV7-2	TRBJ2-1	TGTGCCAGCAGCTTCTCTTTGGCGGGGGGGAGCAATGAGCAGTTCTTC	CASSFSLAGGSNEQFF
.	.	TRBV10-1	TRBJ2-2	TGCGCCAGCAGTGATCCAATTGCCGACAGCAACACCGGGGAGCTGTTTTTT	CASSDPIADSNTGELFF
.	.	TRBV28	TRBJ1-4	TGTGCCAGCAGTTCCTCAGAACAGGGTCTCAATGAAAAACTGTTTTTT	CASSSSEQGLNEKLFF
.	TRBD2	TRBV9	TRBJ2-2	TGTGCCAGCAGCTTCATAGCGGGGGCGAACACCGGGGAGCTGTTTTTT	CASSFIAGANTGELFF
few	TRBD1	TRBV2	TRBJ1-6	TGTGCCAGCAGCTGGGGACAGGGCAATTCACCCCTCCACTTT	CASSWGQGNSPLHF
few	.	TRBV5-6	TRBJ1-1	TGTGCCAGCAGCTTGCCCAACCGGGGAGCTTTCTTT	CASSLPNRGAFF
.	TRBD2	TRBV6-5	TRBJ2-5	TGTGCCAGCAGTACGACTAGCGGGAGATTAGAGACCCAGTACTTC	CASSTTSGRLETQYF
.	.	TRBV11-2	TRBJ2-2	TGTGCCAGCAGCTTGTCCCTAGCCCCCGGGGAGCTGTTTTTT	CASSLSLAPGELFF
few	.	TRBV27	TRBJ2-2	TGTGCCAGCAGGACCCTTCTGGGGAGCCCCACCGGGGAGCTGTTTTTT	CASRTLLGSPTGELFF
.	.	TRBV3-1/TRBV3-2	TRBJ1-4	TGTGCCAGCAGCCGCCGGACAGACTATAATGAAAAACTGTTTTTT	CASSRRTDYNEKLFF
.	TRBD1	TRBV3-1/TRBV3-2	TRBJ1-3	TGTGCCAGCAGTCTTGCCGGGACAGGGCCTATAAACACCATATATTTT	CASSLAGTGPINTIYF
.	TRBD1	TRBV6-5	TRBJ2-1	TGTGCCAGCAGTACCGGGACAGCCCTCAATGAGCAGTTCTTC	CASSTGTALNEQFF
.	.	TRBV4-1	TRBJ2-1	TGCGCCAGCAGCCCCGCGGGGGCCACCTACAATGAGCAGTTCTTC	CASSPAGATYNEQFF
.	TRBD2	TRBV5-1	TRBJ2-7	TGCGCCAGCAGCTTGGCCCTTAGCGGGTACGAGCAGTACTTC	CASSLALSGYEQYF
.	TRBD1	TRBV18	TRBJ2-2	TGTGCCAGCTCACCACCAGGACAGGGAGGCACCGGGGAGCTGTTTTTT	CASSPPGQGGTGELFF
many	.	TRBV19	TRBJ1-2	TGTGCCAGTAGTAGTGACAGGCATAACTATGGCTACACCTTC	CASSSDRHNYGYTF
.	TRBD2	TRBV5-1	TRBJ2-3	TGCGCCAGTTCTAGCGGGGGGCTTCCAGATACGCAGTATTTT	CASSSGGLPDTQYF
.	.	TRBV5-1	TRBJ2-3	TGCGCCAGCAGCTTAAGTGGCGTACAGTTCACAGATACGCAGTATTTT	CASSLSGVQFTDTQYF
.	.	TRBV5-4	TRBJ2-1	TGTGCCAGCAGCCCAACGACGGAGGTCTGGGATGAGCAGTTCTTC	CASSPTTEVWDEQFF
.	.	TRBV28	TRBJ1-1	TGTGCCAGCAGTTCCCCCGCAGGGAGGGGTAGCACTGAAGCTTTCTTT	CASSSPAGRGSTEAFF
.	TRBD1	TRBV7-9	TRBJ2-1	TGTGCCAGCAGAAGGACAGGGGGAGACAATGAGCAGTTCTTC	CASRRTGGDNEQFF
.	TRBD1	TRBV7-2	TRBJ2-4	TGTGCCAGCAGCTTCGGAAAGGGACAGGACATTCAGTACTTC	CASSFGKGQDIQYF
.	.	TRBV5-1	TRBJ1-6	TGCGCCAGCAGCTCGCGACAGGCCAAGAATAATTCACCCCTCCACTTT	CASSSRQAKNNSPLHF
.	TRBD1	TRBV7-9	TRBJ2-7	TGTGCCAGCAGCTCCGGAGCAGGGGGCGTCTCAGTCTACGAGCAGTACTTC	CASSSGAGGVSVYEQYF
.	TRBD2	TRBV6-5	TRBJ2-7	TGTGCCAGCGGATCCCGGGCTAGCGGGGACGAGCAGTACTTC	CASGSRASGDEQYF
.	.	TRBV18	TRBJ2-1	TGTGCCAGCTCACCCCTCGCGAGGAATGAGCAGTTCTTC	CASSPLARNEQFF
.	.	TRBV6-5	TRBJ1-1	TGTGCCAGCAGGCCAGGGAAGGAAGGCGGTAATGAAGCTTTCTTT	CASRPGKEGGNEAFF
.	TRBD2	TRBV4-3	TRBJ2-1	TGCGCCAGCAGCCAAGACCCAGCGGGAGCCTACAATGAGCAGTTCTTC	CASSQDPAGAYNEQFF
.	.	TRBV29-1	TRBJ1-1	TGCAGCGTCCTAGAGACGGTGAACACTGAAGCTTTCTTT	CSVLETVNTEAFF
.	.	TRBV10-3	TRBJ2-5	TGTGCCATCAGTGACAGGGTGGGGAAAGAGACCCAGTACTTC	CAISDRVGKETQYF
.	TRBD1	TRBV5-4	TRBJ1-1	TGTGCCAGCAGCCCGGGACAGGGGCAGATGAACACTGAAGCTTTCTTT	CASSPGQGQMNTEAFF
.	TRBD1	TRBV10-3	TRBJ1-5	TGTGCCATCAGTGGGACAGGGGACAATCAGCCCCAGCATTTT	CAISGTGDNQPQHF
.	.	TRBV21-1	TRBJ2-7	TGTGCCAGCAGCACCCGGTCCTCTAGTCTTAGGCAGTACTTC	CASSTRSSSLRQYF
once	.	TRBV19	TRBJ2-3	TGTGCCAGTACCTACAGGGCCTCCATCACAGATACGCAGTATTTT	CASTYRASITDTQYF
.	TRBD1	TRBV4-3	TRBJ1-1	TGCGCCAGCAGCCAGTCTCAGGGGGCGGTTACTGAAGCTTTCTTT	CASSQSQGAVTEAFF
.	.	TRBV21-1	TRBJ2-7	TGTGCCAGCAGCAAAGGGCGACAGGCCTACGAGCAGTACTTC	CASSKGRQAYEQYF
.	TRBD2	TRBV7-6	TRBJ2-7	TGTGCCAGCAGCTTAGGGGGTCTAGCGGGAGTCTACGAGCAGTACTTC	CASSLGGLAGVYEQYF